The rows below give T cell receptor beta chains drawn from one sample of a study of T cells in Graves' hyperthyroidism and ophthalmopathy. TCRdb reprocessed the multiplex PCR reads with MiXCR, giving one entry per CDR3 protein. The table records a few hundred thousand distinct CDR3 sequences, about 12% of them present only once. Sequences were obtained from blood. Receptors originate from a young woman with Graves' hyperthyroidism. The CDR3 runs from the conserved cysteine through the conserved F or W.

J gene: TRBJ2-4
V gene: TRBV18
CDR3 protein: CASSPPTTGLNIQYF

J gene: TRBJ2-5
V gene: TRBV3-1
CDR3 protein: CASSRGLAGGNSRHF

J gene: TRBJ2-1
V gene: TRBV19
CDR3 protein: CASWTSGGASNEQFF

J gene: TRBJ2-7
V gene: TRBV10-1
CDR3 protein: CASSKRGGDEQYF

J gene: TRBJ1-1
V gene: TRBV6-5
CDR3 protein: CASRLQENTEAFF

J gene: TRBJ1-1
V gene: TRBV2
CDR3 protein: CASSSSSAGNTEAFF

J gene: TRBJ2-7
V gene: TRBV28
CDR3 protein: CASSHQGAGYEQYF

J gene: TRBJ2-7
V gene: TRBV9
CDR3 protein: CASSEGTSEQQYF

J gene: TRBJ2-7
V gene: TRBV7-9
CDR3 protein: CASSKFRGQGRNEQYF

J gene: TRBJ2-7
V gene: TRBV6-2/TRBV6-3
CDR3 protein: CASSYILESGAHEQYF

J gene: TRBJ2-7
V gene: TRBV6-2/TRBV6-3
CDR3 protein: CATGPDYEQYF

J gene: TRBJ2-1
V gene: TRBV9
CDR3 protein: CASSVRLGSYNEQFF

J gene: TRBJ1-3
V gene: TRBV7-8
CDR3 protein: CASSRDRAQFNGDTIYF

J gene: TRBJ1-1
V gene: TRBV27
CDR3 protein: CVSSWREFTEAFF